Listed below are T cell receptor beta chains from one sample, sequenced in a study of response to subunit inactivated influenza vaccine. TCRdb passed the RT-PCR reads through MiXCR, listing each CDR3 protein once. In the table there are roughly 170,000 distinct CDR3 sequences, about 10% of which are singletons. The input for sequencing was non-naive T cells sorted from PBMCs, taken on the day of vaccination. The receptor source for this set is a man aged 50-60 years who received an inactivated influenza vaccine. Each CDR3 is given with its conserved first and last residue. A D gene is named only where the DNA matches it firmly. The size field is filled for only some rows; it gives once, few, many or a size class.

CDR3 protein	CDR3 DNA	J gene	clone size	CDR3 length	D gene	V gene
CASIRQETQYF	TGTGCCAGCATCAGACAAGAGACCCAGTACTTC	TRBJ2-5	many	11	.	TRBV5-5
CASVRDTMNTEAFF	TGCGCCAGCGTCCGGGACACCATGAACACTGAAGCTTTCTTT	TRBJ1-1	many	14	.	TRBV5-1
CSVGTSNTGELFF	TGCAGCGTTGGGACTTCAAACACCGGGGAGCTGTTTTTT	TRBJ2-2	few	13	.	TRBV29-1
CASSSPGTLSDTQYF	TGTGCCAGCAGCTCCCCCGGGACTTTGTCAGATACGCAGTATTTT	TRBJ2-3	few	15	.	TRBV7-6
CASRKHGQGNEKLFF	TGTGCCAGCCGGAAACACGGACAGGGTAATGAAAAACTGTTTTTT	TRBJ1-4	few	15	TRBD1	TRBV6-1
CASSLSGKSYEQYF	TGTGCCAGCAGCTTGTCGGGAAAATCCTACGAGCAGTACTTC	TRBJ2-7	many	14	.	TRBV11-2
CAISRDRLASTDTQYF	TGTGCCATCAGCCGGGACAGGTTAGCTAGCACAGATACGCAGTATTTT	TRBJ2-3	.	16	TRBD1	TRBV10-3
CSVGTSGALGDTQYF	TGCAGCGTTGGGACTAGCGGAGCCCTGGGAGATACGCAGTATTTT	TRBJ2-3	medium-sized	15	TRBD2	TRBV29-1
CASSPRTGGGETQYF	TGTGCCAGCAGCCCCCGGACAGGGGGCGGTGAGACCCAGTACTTC	TRBJ2-5	few	15	TRBD1	TRBV11-3
CAISEGGSVSTDTQYF	TGTGCCATCAGTGAGGGCGGGAGTGTATCCACAGATACGCAGTATTTT	TRBJ2-3	.	16	TRBD2	TRBV10-3
CASSRKDRGKNTEAFF	TGCGCCAGCAGCCGGAAGGACAGGGGGAAAAACACTGAAGCTTTCTTT	TRBJ1-1	few	16	TRBD1	TRBV4-3
CASSLPSTGMASPLHF	TGTGCCAGCAGCCTACCTTCGACAGGGATGGCTTCACCCCTCCACTTT	TRBJ1-6	many	16	TRBD1	TRBV5-6
CASSFAGNTDTQYF	TGTGCCAGCAGCTTCGCGGGGAACACAGATACGCAGTATTTT	TRBJ2-3	.	14	.	TRBV7-2
CASSPPRGPSSYNEQFF	TGTGCCAGCAGCCCCCCACGGGGGCCGAGCTCCTACAATGAGCAGTTCTTC	TRBJ2-1	.	17	.	TRBV9
CASSEPQGGIDTQYF	TGTGCCAGCAGTGAACCTCAAGGGGGGATAGATACGCAGTATTTT	TRBJ2-3	.	15	.	TRBV2
CASSREAYVANEQFF	TGTGCCAGCAGTCGAGAAGCATACGTAGCCAATGAGCAGTTCTTC	TRBJ2-1	.	15	.	TRBV28
CASSVGGGTGATEAFF	TGTGCCAGCAGCGTAGGAGGCGGGACAGGGGCGACTGAAGCTTTCTTT	TRBJ1-1	.	16	TRBD1	TRBV9
CASSMRQELFF	TGTGCCAGTAGTATGCGACAAGAACTGTTTTTT	TRBJ1-4	.	11	.	TRBV19
CASSLEGVGAFF	TGTGCCAGCAGTTTGGAGGGGGTTGGAGCTTTCTTT	TRBJ1-1	.	12	.	TRBV12-3/TRBV12-4
CSARRLADNEQFF	TGCAGTGCTAGGAGACTAGCGGACAATGAGCAGTTCTTC	TRBJ2-1	.	13	TRBD2	TRBV20-1
CAISVEPGYGYTF	TGTGCCATCAGTGTAGAGCCAGGGTATGGCTACACCTTC	TRBJ1-2	few	13	.	TRBV10-3
CASYGLTYEQYF	TGTGCCAGCTACGGACTTACCTACGAGCAGTACTTC	TRBJ2-7	many	12	.	TRBV6-1
CASSIGFGRLTGELFF	TGTGCCAGTAGTATAGGCTTTGGCAGACTCACCGGGGAGCTGTTTTTT	TRBJ2-2	many	16	.	TRBV19
CASSQGAADGELFF	TGTGCCAGCAGCCAAGGGGCAGCGGACGGGGAGCTGTTTTTT	TRBJ2-2	.	14	.	TRBV4-2
CASSLTGAGGELFF	TGTGCCAGCAGCTTAACCGGGGCGGGCGGGGAGCTGTTTTTT	TRBJ2-2	.	14	.	TRBV7-3
CASSPQGAQLATQYF	TGTGCCAGCTCACCCCAGGGGGCCCAGTTGGCGACCCAGTACTTC	TRBJ2-5	few	15	TRBD1	TRBV18
CASSAERGLAGDYNEQFF	TGTGCCAGCAGCGCCGAAAGGGGACTAGCGGGGGACTACAATGAGCAGTTCTTC	TRBJ2-1	few	18	TRBD2	TRBV9
CASSLAPTRSSYEQYF	TGCGCCAGCAGCTTGGCCCCCACACGGAGCTCCTACGAGCAGTACTTC	TRBJ2-7	.	16	.	TRBV5-1
CASSQVMSEAFF	TGTGCCAGCAGCCAAGTAATGTCTGAAGCTTTCTTT	TRBJ1-1	many	12	.	TRBV3-1
CASSASWPTDTQYF	TGTGCCAGCAGCGCGAGTTGGCCCACAGATACGCAGTATTTT	TRBJ2-3	many	14	.	TRBV5-5
CASSYLVLAGGRSTGELFF	TGTGCCAGCAGTTATTTGGTACTAGCGGGAGGTAGGAGCACCGGGGAGCTGTTTTTT	TRBJ2-2	few	19	TRBD2	TRBV6-5
CASSLGTGAYLYGYTF	TGTGCCAGCAGCTTAGGAACCGGGGCCTACCTTTATGGCTACACCTTC	TRBJ1-2	.	16	.	TRBV7-9
CASSVEVSTDTQYF	TGTGCCAGCAGCGTAGAAGTTAGCACAGATACGCAGTATTTT	TRBJ2-3	few	14	.	TRBV9
CSARLINSLRGYEQYF	TGCAGTGCTAGACTGATAAATTCTCTCAGGGGCTACGAGCAGTACTTC	TRBJ2-7	.	16	.	TRBV20-1
CSANGLSGDNQETQYF	TGCAGTGCTAACGGCTTATCGGGAGATAACCAAGAGACCCAGTACTTC	TRBJ2-5	many	16	.	TRBV20-1
CSARGLSAVSYNEQFF	TGCAGTGCTAGAGGCCTATCGGCGGTCTCCTACAATGAGCAGTTCTTC	TRBJ2-1	.	16	.	TRBV20-1
CASSQGQGAGDTQYF	TGCGCCAGCAGCCAGGGACAGGGGGCTGGAGATACGCAGTATTTT	TRBJ2-3	many	15	TRBD1	TRBV4-3
CASSFSPGTGSYNEQFF	TGCGCCAGCAGCTTCTCCCCCGGGACAGGGTCCTACAATGAGCAGTTCTTC	TRBJ2-1	.	17	TRBD1	TRBV4-3
CSVFLAAKNIQYF	TGCAGTGTTTTCCTAGCGGCCAAAAACATTCAGTACTTC	TRBJ2-4	few	13	.	TRBV20-1
CATRESGSPQETQYF	TGTGCCACCAGGGAGTCGGGCAGCCCCCAAGAGACCCAGTACTTC	TRBJ2-5	.	15	.	TRBV24-1
CSASQTANDEKLFF	TGCAGTGCTTCTCAGACAGCCAATGATGAAAAACTGTTTTTT	TRBJ1-4	few	14	.	TRBV20-1
CASSLVDSMLDTQYF	TGTGCCAGCAGCTTAGTGGACAGCATGTTGGATACGCAGTATTTT	TRBJ2-3	few	15	.	TRBV11-2
CASSPWTVTSYEQYF	TGTGCCAGCAGTCCCTGGACAGTGACCTCCTACGAGCAGTACTTC	TRBJ2-7	.	15	.	TRBV28
CASRSRDRVINEKLFF	TGTGCCAGCAGGTCCCGGGACAGGGTTATCAATGAAAAACTGTTTTTT	TRBJ1-4	.	16	TRBD1	TRBV2
CASSSPRVAVTYEQYF	TGTGCCAGCAGTTCCCCGAGGGTAGCGGTGACCTACGAGCAGTACTTC	TRBJ2-7	few	16	.	TRBV28
CASSVIDVGQYF	TGTGCCAGCAGCGTAATCGACGTAGGGCAGTACTTC	TRBJ2-7	.	12	.	TRBV9
CASSSGGQNTEAFF	TGTGCCAGCAGTTCTGGGGGGCAGAACACTGAAGCTTTCTTT	TRBJ1-1	many	14	.	TRBV12-3/TRBV12-4
CASSLGEVQFF	TGTGCCAGCAGCTTGGGGGAGGTGCAGTTCTTC	TRBJ2-1	many	11	.	TRBV11-2
CASSFTSGPVEQFF	TGTGCCAGCAGCTTCACTAGCGGCCCGGTTGAGCAGTTCTTC	TRBJ2-1	.	14	TRBD2	TRBV7-2
CASSLGGGLNIQYF	TGCGCCAGCAGCTTGGGCGGAGGGCTAAACATTCAGTACTTC	TRBJ2-4	few	14	.	TRBV5-1
CSARDGLKLLNTEAFF	TGCAGTGCTAGAGATGGGCTAAAACTATTGAACACTGAAGCTTTCTTT	TRBJ1-1	many	16	.	TRBV20-1
CASGRDRSHGELFF	TGTGCCAGTGGAAGGGACAGGTCTCACGGGGAGCTGTTTTTT	TRBJ2-2	.	14	TRBD1	TRBV12-3/TRBV12-4
CASSRTLAETQYF	TGTGCCAGCAGCCGGACCCTAGCGGAGACCCAGTACTTC	TRBJ2-5	.	13	.	TRBV5-5
CASRQGAYEQYF	TGTGCCAGCAGACAGGGGGCCTACGAGCAGTACTTC	TRBJ2-7	many	12	TRBD1	TRBV12-3/TRBV12-4
CASSYSPGFDNQPQHF	TGTGCCAGCAGTTACTCACCAGGGTTTGACAATCAGCCCCAGCATTTT	TRBJ1-5	.	16	.	TRBV6-5
CASSLDRNKGNQPQHF	TGTGCCAGCAGCTTAGATAGAAATAAGGGCAATCAGCCCCAGCATTTT	TRBJ1-5	.	16	.	TRBV7-2
CASSGLAGGPYIYEQYF	TGTGCCAGCAGCGGACTAGCGGGAGGGCCCTATATCTACGAGCAGTACTTC	TRBJ2-7	many	17	TRBD2	TRBV12-3/TRBV12-4